Listed below are T cell receptor beta chains from one sample, sequenced in a study of T cell responses to AZD1222 COVID-19 vaccine. Using immunoSEQ multiplex PCR, the repertoire was profiled, and TCRdb retains in-frame clones only, with some absent. The table has fewer than 110,000 clones, roughly 86% seen once. Sequencing was performed on peripheral blood, taken on day 0 of AZD1222 vaccination. Receptors were obtained from an adult in good health. Both conserved end residues are part of each CDR3. Fields, in order: V gene, clone size, J gene, D gene, CDR3 DNA, CDR3 protein. The D gene is left open where the match is weak. Some rows mark clone size as missing; the rest say once, few, many or name a class of expanded clone.

V: TRBV7-3; size: once; J: TRBJ2-2; D: .; DNA: TGTGCCAGCAGCTTGAACAGGGCGAACACCGGGGAGCTGTTTTTT; CDR3: CASSLNRANTGELFF
V: TRBV11-2; size: .; J: TRBJ2-7; D: .; DNA: TGTGCCAGCAGCCTTGGACAGTACGAGCAGTACTTC; CDR3: CASSLGQYEQYF
V: TRBV27; size: once; J: TRBJ1-2; D: .; DNA: TGTGCCAGCAGTTCCAATCCACAGAAAAACTATGGCTACACCTTC; CDR3: CASSSNPQKNYGYTF
V: TRBV10-3; size: .; J: TRBJ2-7; D: .; DNA: TGTGCCATCAGTGACGGAGGGGCCCTCGGCGAGCAGTACTTC; CDR3: CAISDGGALGEQYF
V: TRBV29-1; size: .; J: TRBJ2-3; D: .; DNA: TGCAGCGTTCTTGTGGATACGCAGTATTTT; CDR3: CSVLVDTQYF
V: TRBV29-1; size: .; J: TRBJ1-1; D: .; DNA: TGCAGCGTTGAAGGGCGACAGGCCAAGAGAACTGAAGCTTTCTTT; CDR3: CSVEGRQAKRTEAFF
V: TRBV30; size: .; J: TRBJ2-7; D: .; DNA: TGTGCCTGGAGTGTAATGGGACAACTCTACGAGCAGTACTTC; CDR3: CAWSVMGQLYEQYF
V: TRBV5-6; size: .; J: TRBJ2-1; D: .; DNA: TGTGCCAGCAGCTTGGGACTAGTCAATGAGCAGTTCTTC; CDR3: CASSLGLVNEQFF
V: TRBV5-1; size: .; J: TRBJ1-4; D: TRBD1; DNA: TGCGCCAGCAGCCCAGGACAGGGCAGTGAAAAACTGTTTTTT; CDR3: CASSPGQGSEKLFF
V: TRBV28; size: .; J: TRBJ1-2; D: .; DNA: TGTGCCAGCAGTCCCCAGGCTCAGCCTAACTATGGCTACACCTTC; CDR3: CASSPQAQPNYGYTF
V: TRBV5-1; size: once; J: TRBJ2-7; D: TRBD2; DNA: TGCGCCAGCAGCTTGGGTATAGCGGGAGACTCCTACGAGCAGTACTTC; CDR3: CASSLGIAGDSYEQYF
V: TRBV27; size: .; J: TRBJ1-1; D: .; DNA: TGTGCCAGCAGTGGGCCGTACACTGAAGCTTTCTTT; CDR3: CASSGPYTEAFF
V: TRBV9; size: once; J: TRBJ1-1; D: .; DNA: TGTGCCAGCAGCGTAACGGCGAACACTGAAGCTTTCTTT; CDR3: CASSVTANTEAFF
V: TRBV5-5; size: .; J: TRBJ2-5; D: .; DNA: TGTGCCAGCAGCTTGGGGGCAGCCCAAGAGACCCAGTACTTC; CDR3: CASSLGAAQETQYF
V: TRBV9; size: .; J: TRBJ2-2; D: .; DNA: TGTGCCAGCAGAAATAGCGGGAACACCGGGGAGCTGTTTTTT; CDR3: CASRNSGNTGELFF
V: TRBV3-1/TRBV3-2; size: .; J: TRBJ2-7; D: TRBD1; DNA: TGTGCCAGCAGCGTCGGGACAGGGACGAACGAGCAGTACTTC; CDR3: CASSVGTGTNEQYF
V: TRBV28; size: .; J: TRBJ1-2; D: .; DNA: TGTGCCAGCAGTGTCGGGACTGATTATGGCTACACCTTC; CDR3: CASSVGTDYGYTF
V: TRBV7-2; size: once; J: TRBJ1-5; D: .; DNA: TGTGCCAGCAGCTTCGACAGCAATAGCAATCAGCCCCAGCATTTT; CDR3: CASSFDSNSNQPQHF
V: TRBV28; size: .; J: TRBJ2-7; D: .; DNA: TGTGCCAGCAGGTTGTCAGGCGGGACAATGAGCTCCTACGAGCAGTACTTC; CDR3: CASRLSGGTMSSYEQYF
V: TRBV7-6; size: .; J: TRBJ1-1; D: .; DNA: TGTGCCAGCAGCCCGGGGCCATGGGTGAATGCTGAAGCTTTCTTT; CDR3: CASSPGPWVNAEAFF
V: TRBV28; size: few; J: TRBJ1-3; D: .; DNA: TGTGCCAGCAGGTCGGGGGGAAGAAACACCATATATTTT; CDR3: CASRSGGRNTIYF
V: TRBV29-1; size: .; J: TRBJ1-5; D: TRBD1; DNA: TGCAGCGTTGAAGGACAGGGAAGCAATCAGCCCCAGCATTTT; CDR3: CSVEGQGSNQPQHF
V: TRBV7-2; size: .; J: TRBJ1-2; D: .; DNA: TGTGCCAGCAGCTTAGGGACACAAAACTATGGCTACACCTTC; CDR3: CASSLGTQNYGYTF
V: TRBV19; size: .; J: TRBJ2-7; D: TRBD1; DNA: TGTGCCAGTACGACGCAATTTGGACAGGGGTTCTACGAGCAGTACTTC; CDR3: CASTTQFGQGFYEQYF
V: TRBV5-1; size: .; J: TRBJ1-2; D: TRBD1; DNA: TGCGCCAGCAGCTTGGCCACAGGGGGTTCCTATGGCTACACCTTC; CDR3: CASSLATGGSYGYTF
V: TRBV19; size: .; J: TRBJ1-2; D: .; DNA: TGTGCCACTAAAAGGGGGGATCATGGCTACACCTTC; CDR3: CATKRGDHGYTF
V: TRBV7-2; size: .; J: TRBJ2-2; D: .; DNA: TGTGCCAGCAGCAAAGCGGGTAACACCGGGGAGCTGTTTTTT; CDR3: CASSKAGNTGELFF
V: TRBV9; size: .; J: TRBJ2-3; D: .; DNA: TGTGCCAGCAGCGTAGCTTCGGGTACGCAGTATTTT; CDR3: CASSVASGTQYF
V: TRBV7-2; size: .; J: TRBJ1-3; D: .; DNA: TGTGCCAGCAGCTTAGAACAGCCTAGCTCTGGAAACACCATATATTTT; CDR3: CASSLEQPSSGNTIYF
V: TRBV9; size: .; J: TRBJ2-6; D: .; DNA: TGTGCCAGCAGCGTCCAGGGCTCTGGGGCCAACGTCCTGACTTTC; CDR3: CASSVQGSGANVLTF
V: TRBV20-1; size: .; J: TRBJ1-1; D: .; DNA: TGCAGTGCTAAGGGGGTGACTGAAGCTTTCTTT; CDR3: CSAKGVTEAFF
V: TRBV9; size: .; J: TRBJ1-1; D: TRBD1; DNA: TGTGCCAGCAGCGTCAGTAGAGGGGGCCCCAGAACTGAAGCTTTCTTT; CDR3: CASSVSRGGPRTEAFF
V: TRBV18; size: once; J: TRBJ2-5; D: TRBD2; DNA: TGTGCCAGCTCACAACTAGCGGGGATCCAAGAGACCCAGTACTTC; CDR3: CASSQLAGIQETQYF
V: TRBV7-2; size: .; J: TRBJ2-2; D: .; DNA: TGTGCCAGCAGCTTAGACGGGAGCCTAAACACCGGGGAGCTGTTTTTT; CDR3: CASSLDGSLNTGELFF
V: TRBV28; size: once; J: TRBJ1-1; D: .; DNA: TGTGCCAGCAGTTTAAAGGGAGCAAGGGCTTTCTTT; CDR3: CASSLKGARAFF
V: TRBV4-2; size: .; J: TRBJ2-5; D: TRBD2; DNA: TGTGCCAGCAGCCCGCGGGGGGGAGAGAGAGAGACCCAGTACTTC; CDR3: CASSPRGGERETQYF
V: TRBV6-5; size: .; J: TRBJ1-1; D: .; DNA: TGTGCCAGCAGTTACGGGGGACGAGGGCTCGGTGAAGCTTTCTTT; CDR3: CASSYGGRGLGEAFF
V: TRBV28; size: .; J: TRBJ1-5; D: .; DNA: TGTGCCAGCAGTTCGACGGGCATTGGGCCCCAGCATTTT; CDR3: CASSSTGIGPQHF
V: TRBV28; size: .; J: TRBJ1-2; D: .; DNA: TGTGCCAGCAGTTTATCCAGCGTGTTTTTCGGCAACCTTAACTATGGCTACACCTTC; CDR3: CASSLSSVFFGNLNYGYTF
V: TRBV19; size: .; J: TRBJ1-5; D: TRBD1; DNA: TGTGCCAGTAGTGAGGGGGCGGTTCAGCCCCAGCATTTT; CDR3: CASSEGAVQPQHF
V: TRBV7-9; size: .; J: TRBJ1-2; D: .; DNA: TGTGCCAGCAGCGACGGGACACCTGGTGTCTATGGCTACACCTTC; CDR3: CASSDGTPGVYGYTF
V: TRBV4-2; size: .; J: TRBJ2-7; D: TRBD1; DNA: TGTGCCAGCAGCCAAGATGCAGTCTCGGGACAGGGAAACGAGCAGTACTTC; CDR3: CASSQDAVSGQGNEQYF
V: TRBV24-1; size: .; J: TRBJ2-7; D: TRBD1; DNA: TGTGCCACCAGTGACCAGGGACAGGGGGAGGGCTACGAGCAGTACTTC; CDR3: CATSDQGQGEGYEQYF
V: TRBV5-4; size: .; J: TRBJ2-2; D: .; DNA: TGTGCCAGCAGCTTGGTGGGGGTCGGGGAGCTGTTTTTT; CDR3: CASSLVGVGELFF
V: TRBV27; size: .; J: TRBJ2-2; D: .; DNA: TGTGCCAGCAGTTTAAACTCTGGGGAGCTGTTTTTT; CDR3: CASSLNSGELFF
V: TRBV7-9; size: .; J: TRBJ1-1; D: .; DNA: TGTGCCAGCAGCTTAGGCCAGGGACAACTTGAAGCTTTCTTT; CDR3: CASSLGQGQLEAFF
V: TRBV5-1; size: .; J: TRBJ1-1; D: .; DNA: TGCGCCAGCAGGCCACAGGGCCTCATGAACACTGAAGCTTTCTTT; CDR3: CASRPQGLMNTEAFF